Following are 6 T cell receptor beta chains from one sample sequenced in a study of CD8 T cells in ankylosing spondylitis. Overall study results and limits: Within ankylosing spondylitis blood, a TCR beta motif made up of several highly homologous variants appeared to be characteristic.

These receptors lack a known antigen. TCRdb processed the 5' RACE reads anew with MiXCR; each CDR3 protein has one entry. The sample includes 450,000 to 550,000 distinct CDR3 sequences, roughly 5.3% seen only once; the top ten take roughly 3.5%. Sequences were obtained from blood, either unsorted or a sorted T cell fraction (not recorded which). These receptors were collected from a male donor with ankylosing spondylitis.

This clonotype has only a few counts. CDR3 sequence reads: CASVLLPNTEAFF. The CDR3 region has the DNA TGTGCCAGCGTCCTCCTGCCGAACACTGAAGCTTTCTTT. The chain is built from TRBV21-1 and TRBJ1-1. TRBV21-1 is termed a pseudogene. This CDR3 has 13 residues.

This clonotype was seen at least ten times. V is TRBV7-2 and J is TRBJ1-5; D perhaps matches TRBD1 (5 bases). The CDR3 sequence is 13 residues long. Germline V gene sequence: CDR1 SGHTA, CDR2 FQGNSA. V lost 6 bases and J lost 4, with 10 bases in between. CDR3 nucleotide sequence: TGTGCCAGCAGTAAGACAGCTAATCAGCCCCAGCATTTT. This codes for CASSKTANQPQHF.

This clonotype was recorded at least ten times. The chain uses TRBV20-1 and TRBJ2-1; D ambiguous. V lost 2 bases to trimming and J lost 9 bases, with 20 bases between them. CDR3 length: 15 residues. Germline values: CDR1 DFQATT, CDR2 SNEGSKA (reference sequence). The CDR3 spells CSARNTVGRPPEQFF. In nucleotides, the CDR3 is TGCAGTGCTAGAAATACGGTCGGAAGACCTCCTGAGCAGTTCTTC.

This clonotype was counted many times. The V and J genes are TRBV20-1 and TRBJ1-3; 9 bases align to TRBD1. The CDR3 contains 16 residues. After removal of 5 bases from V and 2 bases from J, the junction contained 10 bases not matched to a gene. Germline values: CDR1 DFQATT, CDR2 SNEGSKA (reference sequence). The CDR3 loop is CSAEVQGARTGNTIYF. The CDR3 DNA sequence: TGCAGTGCTGAAGTACAGGGGGCGAGGACTGGAAACACCATATATTTT.

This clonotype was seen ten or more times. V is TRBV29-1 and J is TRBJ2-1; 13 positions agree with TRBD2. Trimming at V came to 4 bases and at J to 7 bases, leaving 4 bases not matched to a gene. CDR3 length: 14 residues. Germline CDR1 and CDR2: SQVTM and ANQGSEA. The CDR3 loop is CSVGGLAGDNEQFF. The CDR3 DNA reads TGCAGCGTTGGCGGACTAGCGGGAGATAATGAGCAGTTCTTC.

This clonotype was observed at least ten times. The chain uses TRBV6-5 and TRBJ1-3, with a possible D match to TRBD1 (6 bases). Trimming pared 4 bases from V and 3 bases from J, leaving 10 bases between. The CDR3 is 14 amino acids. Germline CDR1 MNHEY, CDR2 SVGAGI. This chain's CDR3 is CASSSYRDGNTIYF. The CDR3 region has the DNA TGTGCCAGCAGTTCATACAGGGATGGAAACACCATATATTTT.